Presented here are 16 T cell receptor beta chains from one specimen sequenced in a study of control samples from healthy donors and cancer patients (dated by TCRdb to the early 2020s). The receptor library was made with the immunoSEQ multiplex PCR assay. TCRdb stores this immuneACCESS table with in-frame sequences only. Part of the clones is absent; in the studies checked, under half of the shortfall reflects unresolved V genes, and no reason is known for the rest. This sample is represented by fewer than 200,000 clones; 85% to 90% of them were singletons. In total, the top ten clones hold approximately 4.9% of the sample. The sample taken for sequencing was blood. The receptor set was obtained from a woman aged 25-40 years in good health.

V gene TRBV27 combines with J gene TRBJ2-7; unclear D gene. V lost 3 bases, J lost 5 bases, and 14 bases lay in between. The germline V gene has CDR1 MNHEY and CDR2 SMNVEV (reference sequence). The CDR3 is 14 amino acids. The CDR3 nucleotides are TGTGCCAGCAGTTTTTTTGGGGAACGGAACGAGCAGTACTTC. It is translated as CASSFFGERNEQYF.

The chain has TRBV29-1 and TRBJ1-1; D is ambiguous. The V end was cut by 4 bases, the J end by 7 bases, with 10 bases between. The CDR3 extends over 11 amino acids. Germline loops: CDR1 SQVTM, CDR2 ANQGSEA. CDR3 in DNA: TGCAGCGTTGCGGCGGGATTTGAAGCTTTCTTT. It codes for CSVAAGFEAFF.

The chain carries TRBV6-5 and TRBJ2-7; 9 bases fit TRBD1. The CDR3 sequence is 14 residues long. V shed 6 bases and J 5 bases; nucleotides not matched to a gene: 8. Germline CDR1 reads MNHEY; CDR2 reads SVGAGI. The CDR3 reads CASRQGQGGDEQYF. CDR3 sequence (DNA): TGTGCCAGCAGGCAGGGACAGGGAGGCGACGAGCAGTACTTC.

Here the CDR3 reads CASSSAGQGPQGSYNEQFF. CDR3 sequence (DNA): TGTGCCAGCAGCTCGGCGGGACAGGGGCCCCAAGGCTCCTACAATGAGCAGTTCTTC. The gene calls are TRBV7-2 and TRBJ2-1; TRBD1 agrees at 10 bases. Germline V CDR1 and CDR2: SGHTA, FQGNSA. CDR3 length equals 19 residues. Unmatched junction bases numbered 12, after V lost 4 bases and J lost 0 bases.

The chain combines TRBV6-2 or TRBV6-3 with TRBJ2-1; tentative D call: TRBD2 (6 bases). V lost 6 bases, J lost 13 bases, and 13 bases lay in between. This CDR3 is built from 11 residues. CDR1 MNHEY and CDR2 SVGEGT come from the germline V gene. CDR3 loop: CASSPGTGQFF. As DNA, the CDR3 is TGTGCCAGCAGCCCCGGGACTGGACAGTTCTTC.

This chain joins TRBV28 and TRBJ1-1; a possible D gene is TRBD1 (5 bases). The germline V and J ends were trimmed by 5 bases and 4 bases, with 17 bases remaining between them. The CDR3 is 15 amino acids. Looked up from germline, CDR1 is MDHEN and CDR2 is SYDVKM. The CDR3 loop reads CASSPREGRGTEAFF. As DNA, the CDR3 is TGTGCCAGCAGTCCACGGGAGGGGCGAGGCACTGAAGCTTTCTTT.

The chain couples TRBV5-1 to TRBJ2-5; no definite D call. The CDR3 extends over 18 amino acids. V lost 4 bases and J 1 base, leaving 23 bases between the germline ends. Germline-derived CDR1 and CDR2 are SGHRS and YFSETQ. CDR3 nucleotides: TGCGCCAGCAGCCCCTTAACCCTGAACGCTCTCGGCCAAGAGACCCAGTACTTC. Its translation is CASSPLTLNALGQETQYF.

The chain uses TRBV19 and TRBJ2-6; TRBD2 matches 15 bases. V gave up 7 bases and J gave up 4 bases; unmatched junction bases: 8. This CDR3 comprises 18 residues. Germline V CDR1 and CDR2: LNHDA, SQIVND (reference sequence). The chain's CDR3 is CASKTGTSGRYGANVLTF. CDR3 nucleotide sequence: TGTGCCAGTAAGACCGGGACTAGCGGGAGGTACGGGGCCAACGTCCTGACTTTC.

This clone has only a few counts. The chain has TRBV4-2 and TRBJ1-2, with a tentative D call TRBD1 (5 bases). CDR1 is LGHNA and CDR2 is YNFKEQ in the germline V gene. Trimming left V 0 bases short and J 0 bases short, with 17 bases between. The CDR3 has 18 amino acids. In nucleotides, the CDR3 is TGTGCCAGCAGCCAAGATGGAGGCGGGGGAATCCCTAACTATGGCTACACCTTC. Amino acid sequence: CASSQDGGGGIPNYGYTF.

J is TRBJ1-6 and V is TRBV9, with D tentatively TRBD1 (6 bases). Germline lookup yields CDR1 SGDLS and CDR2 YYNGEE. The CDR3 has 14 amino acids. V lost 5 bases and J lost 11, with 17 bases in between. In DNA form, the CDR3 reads TGTGCCAGCAGTTCCACCCCACAGGGAACACCCCTCCACTTT. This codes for CASSSTPQGTPLHF.

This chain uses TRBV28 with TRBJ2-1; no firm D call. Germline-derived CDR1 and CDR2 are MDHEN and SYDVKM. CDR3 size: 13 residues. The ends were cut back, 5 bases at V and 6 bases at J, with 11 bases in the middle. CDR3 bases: TGTGCCAGCAGTCTATCTAGTTCCAATGAGCAGTTCTTC. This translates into CASSLSSSNEQFF.

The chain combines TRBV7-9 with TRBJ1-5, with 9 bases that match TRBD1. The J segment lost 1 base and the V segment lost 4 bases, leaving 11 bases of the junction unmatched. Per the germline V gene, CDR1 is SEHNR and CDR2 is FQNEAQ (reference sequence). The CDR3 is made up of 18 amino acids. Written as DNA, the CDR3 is TGTGCCAGCAGCTCCTCATTGGACAGGGGCCCGAGCAATCAGCCCCAGCATTTT. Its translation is CASSSSLDRGPSNQPQHF.

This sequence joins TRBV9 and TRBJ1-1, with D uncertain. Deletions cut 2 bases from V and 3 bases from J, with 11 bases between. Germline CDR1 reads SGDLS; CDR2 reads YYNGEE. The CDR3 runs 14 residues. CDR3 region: CASSVGSWDTEAFF. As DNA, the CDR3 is TGTGCCAGCAGCGTCGGGTCTTGGGACACTGAAGCTTTCTTT.

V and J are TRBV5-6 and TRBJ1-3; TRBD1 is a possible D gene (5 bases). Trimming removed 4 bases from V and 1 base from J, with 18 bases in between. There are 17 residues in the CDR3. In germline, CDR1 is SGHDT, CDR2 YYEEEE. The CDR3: CASSLRSGGLSGNTIYF. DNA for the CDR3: TGTGCCAGCAGCCTCCGGTCGGGGGGTCTGTCTGGAAACACCATATATTTT.

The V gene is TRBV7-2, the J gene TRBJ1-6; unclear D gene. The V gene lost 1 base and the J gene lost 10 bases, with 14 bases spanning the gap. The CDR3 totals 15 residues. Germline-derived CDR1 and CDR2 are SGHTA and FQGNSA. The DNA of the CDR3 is TGTGCCAGCAGCTTAGATCCGGGTCGGGTCTCACCCCTCCACTTT. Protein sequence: CASSLDPGRVSPLHF. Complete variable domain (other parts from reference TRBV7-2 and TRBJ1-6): GAGVSQSPSNKVTEKGKDVELRCDPISGHTALYWYRQSLGQGLEFLIYFQGNSAPDKSGLPSDRFSAERTGGSVSTLTIQRTQQEDSAVYLCASSLDPGRVSPLHFGNGTRLTVT.

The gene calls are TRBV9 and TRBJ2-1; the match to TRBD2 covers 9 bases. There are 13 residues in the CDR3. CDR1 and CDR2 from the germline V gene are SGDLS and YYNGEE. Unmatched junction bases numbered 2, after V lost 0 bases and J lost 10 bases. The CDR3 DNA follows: TGTGCCAGCAGCGTAGCAGCGGGAGGCGAGCAGTTCTTC. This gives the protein CASSVAAGGEQFF.